The 10 T cell receptor beta chains reported below all come from one sample, sequenced in a study of CD8 T cells in Susac syndrome (dated 2019 in TCRdb). Receptors were amplified or captured by the immunoSEQ multiplex PCR assay. RNA was extracted using the RNeasy kit, and roughly 0.5 to 1 ug of the RNA was reverse transcribed with random hexamers. TCRdb handled the public reads itself, with Q25 trimming in fastp and clone calling in MiXCR, and kept productive beta chains. Rows matching on CDR3 protein sequence are summarized as one entry with the most common DNA and genes. The sample yields more than 200,000 distinct CDR3 sequences; around nine tenths were counted once. The ten most abundant clones make up around 0.13% of the sample. Material for sequencing was CD8+ T cells from PBMCs. These receptors were obtained from a human donor with multiple sclerosis.

The rearrangement uses TRBV11-2 and TRBJ2-7; D uncertain. This CDR3 is built from 17 residues. Between the trimmed V and J ends, which lost 5 bases and 4 bases, there was a span of 24 bases. Germline V CDR1 and CDR2: SGHAT, FQNNGV. The CDR3 region is CASSRYPAGRQEYEQYF. CDR3 DNA: TGTGCCAGCAGCCGGTACCCCGCTGGTAGACAAGAATACGAGCAGTACTTC. Drawing the rest from reference TRBV11-2 and TRBJ2-7, the complete variable domain is EAGVAQSPRYKIIEKRQSVAFWCNPISGHATLYWYQQILGQGPKLLIQFQNNGVVDDSQLPKDRFSAERLKGVDSTLKIQPAKLEDSAVYLCASSRYPAGRQEYEQYFGPGTRLTVT.

This clonotype was seen only a few times. The V gene is TRBV6-5, the J gene TRBJ2-7; D is unresolved. The germline CDR1 and CDR2 sequences are MNHEY and SVGAGI. V shed 2 bases and J shed 1 base, with 6 bases lying between them. CDR3 length: 13 residues. The chain's CDR3 is CASSYGQSYEQYF. CDR3 nucleotide sequence: TGTGCCAGCAGTTACGGGCAATCCTACGAGCAGTACTTC.

The J gene is TRBJ1-2, the V gene TRBV20-1; D is possibly TRBD1 (5 bases). V lost 1 base and J 1 base, leaving 10 bases between the germline ends. This CDR3 has 14 residues. Germline V gene data show CDR1 as DFQATT and CDR2 as SNEGSKA (reference sequence). The CDR3 coding sequence is TGCAGTGCTAGAGGCGAGACAGTTAACTATGGCTACACCTTC. Amino acid sequence: CSARGETVNYGYTF.

This clonotype was recorded only once. The chain couples TRBV25-1 to TRBJ2-1; D may be TRBD2 (5 bases). The CDR3 spans 15 residues. Germline V gene sequence: CDR1 MGHDK, CDR2 SYGVNS. V dropped 1 base and J dropped 0 bases, with 7 bases sitting between them. The CDR3 DNA reads as TGTGCCAGCAGTGAATGGGGAGACTCCTACAATGAGCAGTTCTTC. Translation: CASSEWGDSYNEQFF. Drawing the rest from reference TRBV25-1 and TRBJ2-1, the complete variable domain is EADIYQTPRYLVIGTGKKITLECSQTMGHDKMYWYQQDPGMELHLIHYSYGVNSTEKGDLSSESTVSRIRTEHFPLTLESARPSHTSQYLCASSEWGDSYNEQFFGPGTRLTVL.

This chain uses TRBV4-3 with TRBJ2-5; TRBD2 might be the D (7 bases). The V gene lost 6 bases and the J gene lost 5 bases, with 13 bases spanning the gap. The CDR3 covers 13 residues. From germline, CDR1 is LGHNA and CDR2 YSLEER. The CDR3 sequence: CASSQQGGETQYF. CDR3 nucleotide sequence: TGCGCCAGCAGTCAACAGGGAGGGGAGACCCAGTACTTC.

The rearrangement uses TRBV6-4 and TRBJ2-1; the D call may be TRBD1 or TRBD2 (6 bases each). Germline CDR1 and CDR2: MRHNA and SNTAGT. The CDR3 has 16 amino acids. Trimming left V 0 bases short and J 4 bases short, with 13 bases between. The CDR3 region has the DNA TGTGCCAGCAGTGACTCAGGCGGGACATCTTACAATGAGCAGTTCTTC. Residues: CASSDSGGTSYNEQFF.

This chain links TRBV19 with TRBJ2-2; perhaps TRBD2 as D (6 bases). The germline gives CDR1 LNHDA, CDR2 SQIVND (reference sequence). Trimming took off 6 bases at V and 6 bases at J, with 14 bases between the two ends. The CDR3 totals 14 residues. The CDR3 sequence: CASSGSSWAGELFF. Written as DNA, the CDR3 is TGTGCCAGTAGCGGGAGTAGTTGGGCCGGGGAGCTGTTTTTT.

The J gene is TRBJ1-1, the V gene TRBV5-4, with D maybe TRBD1 (6 bases). Trimming removed 0 bases from V and 1 base from J, with 13 bases in between. CDR1 and CDR2 from the germline V gene are SGHNT and YYREEE (reference sequence). This CDR3 contains 16 residues. CDR3 residues: CASSLDPGQSNTEAFF. DNA for the CDR3: TGTGCCAGCAGCTTGGATCCGGGACAATCGAACACTGAAGCTTTCTTT.

CDR3: CASSYPGGLSYEQYF. The CDR3 nucleotides are TGTGCCAGCAGCTACCCAGGGGGCCTCAGCTACGAGCAGTACTTC. This chain connects TRBV7-9 to TRBJ2-7; 8 bases fit TRBD1. This CDR3 region has 15 residues. CDR1 is SEHNR and CDR2 is FQNEAQ in the germline V gene (reference sequence). V trimming: 4 bases; J trimming: 3 bases; junction bases outside the gene matches: 8.

The CDR3 DNA follows: TGTGCCAACCGAGGACTAGCGGGGAGGAATGAGCAGTTCTTC. Its translation is CANRGLAGRNEQFF. The chain has TRBV2 and TRBJ2-1, with TRBD2 identical over 12 bases. The germline V gene encodes CDR1 SNHLY and CDR2 FYNNEI. Germline trimming cut 10 bases from V and 7 bases from J; bases unmatched to any gene: 8. The CDR3 loop spans 14 amino acids.